A selection of T cell receptor beta chains follows, all from one sample in a study of cytotoxic CD8 clonotypes in ibrutinib-treated CLL. Measured with immunoSEQ multiplex PCR; TCRdb has only the in-frame clones, and not every one. The sample includes over 110,000 clones, approximately 90% of them seen just once. The specimen comprised PBMCs, sampled after 12 months of ibrutinib treatment. The receptors here all came from a human donor with chronic lymphocytic leukemia. Both conserved end residues are trimmed from each CDR3.

J,V,CDR3
TRBJ1-5,TRBV7-9,ASSLGEGRGQPQH
TRBJ1-1,TRBV30,AWSLGVMNTEAF
TRBJ2-3,TRBV28,ASSKSPSTDTQY
TRBJ2-7,TRBV4-3,ASSQDRFGEPAYEQY
TRBJ1-1,TRBV6-5,ASSSSGKRWTEAF
TRBJ2-1,TRBV14,ASSEGLYNEQF
TRBJ2-5,TRBV13,ASSLEETQY
TRBJ2-7,TRBV18,ASSLLAAASEQY
TRBJ1-2,TRBV10-3,AISDRGGYGYT
TRBJ2-3,TRBV6-6,ASSLLAGDDTQY
TRBJ2-1,TRBV7-3,ASSLLRVIGSEQF
TRBJ2-1,TRBV2,ASSEGQGAGEQF
TRBJ2-3,TRBV7-2,ASSFFSGANTDTQY
TRBJ1-3,TRBV9,ASSPLVSGDRNTIY
TRBJ2-7,TRBV27,ASSLAATYEQY
TRBJ1-2,TRBV7-2,ASSRFGDGYT
TRBJ2-3,TRBV19,ASSILWLADTDTQY
TRBJ2-3,TRBV6-1,ASSDTSTDTQY
TRBJ2-3,TRBV11-2,ASSHTDTQY
TRBJ2-1,TRBV9,ASSVGAMSSYNEQF
TRBJ2-5,TRBV27,ASKRGGGSETQY
TRBJ1-1,TRBV27,ASSFSATGREAF
TRBJ2-7,TRBV11-3,ASSLGGDRDYEQY
TRBJ2-7,TRBV5-1,ASRVSPGQGINEQY
TRBJ1-2,TRBV7-2,ASSLGTDGNYGYT
TRBJ1-1,TRBV27,ASSIRRELEAF
TRBJ2-3,TRBV20-1,SPIEKDTQY
TRBJ2-1,TRBV5-1,ASSLGTSGRGNEQF
TRBJ2-1,TRBV2,ASSGQGGNEQF
TRBJ2-1,TRBV10-3,AISPPTPGAGSYNEQF
TRBJ2-1,TRBV27,ASSYGQGINEQF
TRBJ2-2,TRBV7-3,ASSFGGPRTGELF
TRBJ1-1,TRBV18,ASSPKGDTEAF
TRBJ1-5,TRBV5-8,ASSFGRGLQPQH
TRBJ2-7,TRBV15,ATSRELAAYEQY
TRBJ2-7,TRBV6-6,ASSYYGTYEQY
TRBJ2-1,TRBV30,AWKRLGSAQF
TRBJ2-3,TRBV9,ASSVGVGVTAITDTQY
TRBJ1-4,TRBV7-3,ASSRVEAERTNEKLF
TRBJ1-4,TRBV4-1,ASSQQDMPNEKLF
TRBJ1-1,TRBV7-6,ASSSPHGGDTEAF
TRBJ2-7,TRBV7-2,ASSLRQFYEQY
TRBJ1-1,TRBV14,ASSHGTEAF
TRBJ1-2,TRBV7-9,ASSLGTGGGYT
TRBJ1-5,TRBV5-1,ASSLTGANQPQH
TRBJ1-6,TRBV4-2,ASSQERDSPLH
TRBJ2-7,TRBV2,ASSEISGRSVEQY
TRBJ2-3,TRBV28,ASSPQGADTQY